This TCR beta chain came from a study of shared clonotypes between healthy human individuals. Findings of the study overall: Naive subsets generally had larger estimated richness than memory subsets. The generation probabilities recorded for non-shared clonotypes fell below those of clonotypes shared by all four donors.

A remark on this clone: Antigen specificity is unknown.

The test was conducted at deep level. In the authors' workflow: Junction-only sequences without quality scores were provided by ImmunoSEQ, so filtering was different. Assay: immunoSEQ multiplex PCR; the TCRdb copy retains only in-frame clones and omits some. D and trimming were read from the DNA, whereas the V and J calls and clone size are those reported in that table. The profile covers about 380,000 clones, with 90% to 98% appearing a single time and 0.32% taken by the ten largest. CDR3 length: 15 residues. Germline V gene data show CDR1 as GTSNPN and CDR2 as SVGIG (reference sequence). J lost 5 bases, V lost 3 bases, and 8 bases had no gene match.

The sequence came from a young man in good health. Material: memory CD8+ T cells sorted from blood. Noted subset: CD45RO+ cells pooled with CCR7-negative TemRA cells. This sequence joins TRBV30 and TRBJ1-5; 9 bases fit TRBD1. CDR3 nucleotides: TGTGCCTGGAGCCCTGGGACAGGGAGGGATCAGCCCCAGCATTTT. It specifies CAWSPGTGRDQPQHF.